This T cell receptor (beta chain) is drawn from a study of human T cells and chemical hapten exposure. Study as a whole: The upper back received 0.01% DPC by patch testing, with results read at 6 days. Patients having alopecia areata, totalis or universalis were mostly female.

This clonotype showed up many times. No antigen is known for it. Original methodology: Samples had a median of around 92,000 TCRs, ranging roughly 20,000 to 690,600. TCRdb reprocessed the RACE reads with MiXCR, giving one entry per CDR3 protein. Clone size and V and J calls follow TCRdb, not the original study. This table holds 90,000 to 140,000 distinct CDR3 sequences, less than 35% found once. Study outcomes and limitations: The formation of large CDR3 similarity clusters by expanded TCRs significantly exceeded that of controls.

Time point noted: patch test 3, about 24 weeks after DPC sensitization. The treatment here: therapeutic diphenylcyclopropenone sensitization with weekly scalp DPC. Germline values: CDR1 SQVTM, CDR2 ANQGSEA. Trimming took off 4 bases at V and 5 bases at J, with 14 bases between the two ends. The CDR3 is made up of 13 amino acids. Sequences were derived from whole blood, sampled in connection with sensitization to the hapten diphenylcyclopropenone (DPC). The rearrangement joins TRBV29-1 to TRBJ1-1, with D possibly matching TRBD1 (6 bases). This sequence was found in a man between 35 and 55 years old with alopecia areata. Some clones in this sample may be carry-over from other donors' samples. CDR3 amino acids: CSVGLGARTEAFF. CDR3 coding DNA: TGCAGCGTTGGCCTGGGGGCACGGACTGAAGCTTTCTTT.